One and the same sample provided the 14 T cell receptor beta chains below, sequenced in a study of cytomegalovirus exposure and HLA in healthy donors. A multiplex PCR was run with 60 Vbeta primers and 13 Jbeta primers. Repertoires were generated with immunoSEQ multiplex PCR, while TCRdb's copy carries only in-frame clones and drops some. The sample carries about 160,000 clones, around four fifths recorded once. Sequencing was carried out using PBMCs. These receptors originate from a woman aged 45-65 years in good health and CMV-seronegative.

V gene TRBV5-4 combines with J gene TRBJ2-7; D gene uncertain. Germline assignment: CDR1 SGHNT and CDR2 YYREEE (reference sequence). The CDR3 sequence is 14 residues long. Trimming left V 4 bases short and J 2 bases short, with 13 bases between. CDR3 loop: CASSPVRQTYEQYF. CDR3 DNA: TGTGCCAGCAGCCCCGTGAGACAAACCTACGAGCAGTACTTC.

V and J are TRBV1 and TRBJ1-5. TRBV1 is an annotated pseudogene. The CDR3 length is 12 residues. This CDR3 reads CTSSLLREPQHF. For the CDR3, the DNA is TGCACCAGCAGCCTTTTGAGGGAGCCCCAGCATTTT.

CDR3 amino acids: CASSLEGSGRRTGELFF. CDR3 DNA: TGTGCCAGCAGCTTAGAGGGTAGCGGGAGGCGGACCGGGGAGCTGTTTTTT. The chain recombines TRBV11-3 with TRBJ2-2; 10 bases fit TRBD2. The length of the CDR3 is 17 residues. J gave up 5 bases and V 0 bases, and 6 bases lay outside the gene matches. Germline V CDR1 and CDR2: SGHNT, YENEEA.

In nucleotides, the CDR3 is TGTGCCAGCAGCCAGGGAGGGAGCTCCTACAATGAGCAGTTCTTC. As protein: CASSQGGSSYNEQFF. The rearrangement joins TRBV9 to TRBJ2-1, with TRBD2 matching 7 bases. V lost 4 bases to trimming and J lost 0 bases; unmatched junction nucleotides: 4. The germline V gene has CDR1 SGDLS and CDR2 YYNGEE. The CDR3 has 15 amino acids.

A few counts support this clone. The chain combines TRBV27 with TRBJ1-5; D gene ambiguous. Germline lookup yields CDR1 MNHEY and CDR2 SMNVEV (reference sequence). This CDR3 spans 15 amino acids. V lost 6 bases, J lost 7 bases, and 19 bases lay in between. CDR3: CASRSGGTGKQPQHF. DNA for the CDR3: TGTGCCAGCAGGAGCGGCGGAACGGGGAAACAGCCCCAGCATTTT.

This chain joins TRBV29-1 and TRBJ2-5, with D possibly TRBD1 on 5 matching bases. The J call is in doubt because the DNA end fits TRBJ2-7 better. Germline CDR1 SQVTM, CDR2 ANQGSEA. The CDR3 has 14 amino acids. CDR3 sequence (DNA): TGCAGCGTTTTGAGTTTCGACAGAGGCTACGAGCAGTACTTC. The encoded protein is CSVLSFDRGYEQYF.

The V call is TRBV5-1, the J call TRBJ2-5; the D gene is possibly TRBD1 (6 bases). CDR1 and CDR2 from the germline V gene are SGHRS and YFSETQ. The CDR3 has 14 amino acids. The V end lost 4 bases, the J end lost 0 bases, and 10 bases lay between the germline ends. The CDR3 is CASSSGQYQETQYF. The CDR3 region has the DNA TGCGCCAGCAGCAGTGGACAGTACCAAGAGACCCAGTACTTC.

The gene calls are TRBV4-2 and TRBJ1-2, with no clear D. Trimming removed 0 bases from V and 4 bases from J, with 6 bases in between. Looked up from germline, CDR1 is LGHNA and CDR2 is YNFKEQ. This CDR3 is 13 amino acids long. The CDR3 reads CASSQDTSYGYTF. The CDR3, as DNA: TGTGCCAGCAGCCAAGACACCAGCTATGGCTACACCTTC.

V is TRBV5-1 and J is TRBJ1-2; TRBD1 is a possible D gene (5 bases). Germline-derived CDR1 and CDR2 are SGHRS and YFSETQ. This CDR3 spans 17 amino acids. V was shortened by 0 bases and J by 7 bases, with 22 bases between the two germline ends. The CDR3 sequence: CASSLGLHSDRAGGYTF. For the CDR3, the DNA is TGCGCCAGCAGCTTGGGTCTACACTCCGACAGAGCTGGTGGCTACACCTTC.

V usage is TRBV5-6 and J usage is TRBJ1-2; 9 positions match TRBD1. The trim removed 0 bases at V and 4 bases at J, leaving 10 bases unmatched. Germline V lookup: CDR1 SGHDT, CDR2 YYEEEE. The CDR3 runs 17 residues. The CDR3 protein is CASSLGLQGATTYGYTF. The CDR3 region has the DNA TGTGCCAGCAGCTTGGGACTACAGGGGGCGACTACCTATGGCTACACCTTC.

CDR3: CASSQTYGIRGRFKEQYF. In nucleotides, the CDR3 is TGCGCCAGCAGCCAGACATACGGTATTCGAGGGAGGTTTAAGGAGCAGTACTTC. V and J are TRBV4-1 and TRBJ2-5; TRBD2 is a possible D gene (6 bases). CDR1 and CDR2 from the germline V gene are MGHRA and YSYEKL. The CDR3 totals 18 residues. Trimming removed 3 bases from V and 11 bases from J, with 31 bases in between.

V is TRBV5-4 and J is TRBJ2-1, with 9 positions matching TRBD1. The J segment lost 8 bases and the V segment lost 4 bases, leaving 4 bases of the junction unmatched. The CDR3 extends over 13 amino acids. CDR1 is SGHNT and CDR2 is YYREEE in the germline V gene (reference sequence). The CDR3 nucleotides read TGTGCCAGCAGCCCCAGGACAGGGGATGAGCAGTTCTTC. Translation gives CASSPRTGDEQFF.

The chain has TRBV11-3 and TRBJ2-2; 9 bases fit TRBD1. This CDR3 is built from 17 residues. Germline V gives CDR1 SGHNT, CDR2 YENEEA. V shed 2 bases, J shed 3 bases, and the junction held 7 bases outside the gene matches. The CDR3 region is CASSLLVRTGDTGELFF. In DNA form, the CDR3 reads TGTGCCAGCAGCTTATTGGTTCGGACAGGGGACACCGGGGAGCTGTTTTTT.

This rearrangement joins TRBV30 to TRBJ2-1; possible D gene TRBD1, 5 bases. Germline values: CDR1 GTSNPN, CDR2 SVGIG (reference sequence). Trimming left V 3 bases short and J 3 bases short, with 9 bases between. CDR3 length equals 13 residues. The CDR3 region is CAWRLDNYNEQFF. Here the CDR3 DNA reads TGTGCCTGGAGGCTGGACAACTACAATGAGCAGTTCTTC. The whole variable domain, remainder taken from reference TRBV30 and TRBJ2-1, is SQTIHQWPATLVQPVGSPLSLECTVEGTSNPNLYWYRQAAGRGLQLLFYSVGIGQISSEVPQNLSASRPQDRQFILSSKKLLLSDSGFYLCAWRLDNYNEQFFGPGTRLTVL.